Following are 30 T cell receptor beta chains from one sample sequenced in a study of beta chain features in type 1 diabetes. What was sequenced were expressed TCRB transcripts, since all of the isolated RNA had been reverse transcribed. Repertoires were generated with immunoSEQ multiplex PCR, while TCRdb's copy carries only in-frame clones and drops some. The table shows roughly 500,000 clones, with 25% to 35% occurring only once. The sample taken for sequencing was naive CD4+ T cells from blood. These receptors were taken from a man younger than 35 in good health.

The chain recombines TRBV29-1 with TRBJ1-5, with D unclear. The CDR3 sequence is 13 residues long. CDR1 is SQVTM, CDR2 ANQGSEA, per germline. With 4 bases removed from V and 2 bases from J, the gap between germline ends came to 9 bases. CDR3 protein: CSVGRGGNQPQHF. The CDR3 DNA is TGCAGCGTTGGCCGGGGTGGCAATCAGCCCCAGCATTTT.

V gene TRBV28 combines with J gene TRBJ2-4; 9 positions agree with TRBD1. Trimming took 1 base from V and 0 from J; bases not matched to a gene: 4. CDR1 and CDR2 (germline): MDHEN, SYDVKM. The CDR3 is 17 amino acids. CDR3 sequence: CASSLLGQGLAKNIQYF. For the CDR3, the DNA is TGTGCCAGCAGTTTATTGGGACAGGGACTAGCCAAAAACATTCAGTACTTC. The variable domain in full, with the rest retrieved from reference TRBV28 and TRBJ2-4, is DVKVTQSSRYLVKRTGEKVFLECVQDMDHENMFWYRQDPGLGLRLIYFSYDVKMKEKGDIPEGYSVSREKKERFSLILESASTNQTSMYLCASSLLGQGLAKNIQYFGAGTRLSVL.

The V gene is TRBV28, the J gene TRBJ1-1; D is undetermined. This CDR3 has 13 amino acids. The germline V gene encodes CDR1 MDHEN and CDR2 SYDVKM. With 8 bases removed from V and 6 bases from J, the gap between germline ends came to 16 bases. Written as DNA, the CDR3 is TGTGCCAGCCTTGGCCTACTTGTCCCTGAAGCTTTCTTT. The encoded protein is CASLGLLVPEAFF.

This clone turned up a few times. The chain uses TRBV7-6 and TRBJ2-7; TRBD1 is a possible D gene (6 bases). Germline lookup yields CDR1 SGHVS and CDR2 FNYEAQ. V shed 5 bases and J shed 2 bases, with 13 bases lying between them. The CDR3 runs to 14 residues. The CDR3, as DNA: TGTGCCAGCAGCGCCCGACAGGACCCCTACGAGCAGTACTTC. This translates into CASSARQDPYEQYF.

Only a few counts were recorded for this clone. The CDR3 is CASTRGQSYGYTF. The DNA for the CDR3 is TGTGCCAGCACCCGAGGACAGAGCTATGGCTACACCTTC. V is TRBV6-5 and J is TRBJ1-2, with D maybe TRBD1 (6 bases). V was clipped by 7 bases and J by 4 bases, with 13 bases between them. Germline V gene lookup returns CDR1 MNHEY and CDR2 SVGAGI. The CDR3 runs 13 residues.

This chain links TRBV7-6 with TRBJ2-2, with 7 bases identical to TRBD1. Germline V gene sequence: CDR1 SGHVS, CDR2 FNYEAQ. There are 13 residues in the CDR3. V was pared by 5 bases and J by 5 bases, with 2 bases of the junction left unmatched. CDR3 sequence reads: CASSTRGTGELFF. CDR3 nucleotides: TGTGCCAGCAGCACCAGGGGGACCGGGGAGCTGTTTTTT.

This sequence joins TRBV9 and TRBJ2-2, with D possibly matching TRBD2 (5 bases). The germline V gene encodes CDR1 SGDLS and CDR2 YYNGEE. There are 15 residues in the CDR3. V was shortened by 0 bases and J by 2 bases, with 8 bases between the two germline ends. The CDR3 sequence is CASSVGLANTGELFF. DNA of the CDR3: TGTGCCAGCAGCGTAGGGCTAGCCAACACCGGGGAGCTGTTTTTT.

The chain links TRBV7-2 to TRBJ2-1, with 7 bases matching TRBD2. CDR1 is SGHTA, CDR2 FQGNSA, per germline. The CDR3 is 16 amino acids. After removal of 1 base from V and 4 bases from J, the junction contained 7 bases not matched to a gene. The CDR3 loop reads CASSLGGSPNYNEQFF. The DNA of the CDR3 is TGTGCCAGCAGCTTAGGCGGGAGCCCGAATTACAATGAGCAGTTCTTC.

V is TRBV29-1 and J is TRBJ2-7; 8 nucleotides agree with TRBD1. The CDR3 is made up of 18 amino acids. With V trimmed by 0 bases and J by 6 bases, 19 bases remained unmatched. The germline CDR1 and CDR2 sequences are SQVTM and ANQGSEA. CDR3 in DNA: TGCAGCGTTGAAGATCCGGCGTCAACAGGGGGGAAGGGACGCGAGCAGTACTTC. This sequence encodes CSVEDPASTGGKGREQYF.

This clone was observed a few times. The chain carries TRBV7-9 and TRBJ2-5; 10 bases are shared with TRBD1. V shed 2 bases, J shed 2 bases, and the junction held 8 bases outside the gene matches. The germline gives CDR1 SEHNR, CDR2 FQNEAQ (reference sequence). The CDR3 totals 17 residues. Here the CDR3 DNA reads TGTGCCAGCAGCTTAAGAAGGTCGGGACAGGGGCAAGAGACCCAGTACTTC. This codes for CASSLRRSGQGQETQYF.

The table lists this clone with a few counts. The rearrangement joins TRBV20-1 to TRBJ2-5; possibly TRBD2 for D (6 bases). This CDR3 is built from 11 residues. Germline V CDR1 and CDR2: DFQATT, SNEGSKA (reference sequence). Deletions cut 7 bases from V and 1 base from J, with 7 bases between. The CDR3 coding sequence is TGCAGTGGGGGGGTCCAAGAGACCCAGTACTTC. This gives the protein CSGGVQETQYF.

The table lists this clone with a few counts. The CDR3 bases are TGTGCCAGCAGCCCGAGGGACAGGAGTGCTGAGCAGTTCTTC. Its protein product is CASSPRDRSAEQFF. The chain carries TRBV7-8 and TRBJ2-1; 8 bases map to TRBD1. Germline V gene lookup returns CDR1 SGHVS and CDR2 FQNEAQ. Unmatched junction bases numbered 9, after V lost 5 bases and J lost 9 bases. CDR3 length: 14 amino acids.

The chain uses TRBV5-1 and TRBJ1-2; TRBD1 agrees at 8 bases. The germline gives CDR1 SGHRS, CDR2 YFSETQ. The length of the CDR3 is 17 residues. Germline trimming cut 0 bases from V and 0 bases from J; bases unmatched to any gene: 7. In DNA form, the CDR3 reads TGCGCCAGCAGCTTGGACAGGACAGGGCATACTAACTATGGCTACACCTTC. Translation: CASSLDRTGHTNYGYTF.

The gene calls are TRBV5-1 and TRBJ2-3, with no clear D. The CDR3 extends over 13 amino acids. Trimming stripped 3 bases from V and 0 bases from J, with 5 bases between. Per germline, CDR1 SGHRS and CDR2 YFSETQ. The CDR3 region has the DNA TGCGCCAGCAGCTCGGACAGCACAGATACGCAGTATTTT. It specifies CASSSDSTDTQYF.

In the case of this clone: Other DNA sequences in this specimen translate into the identical CDR3. The CDR3 region is CASSPRTSGRTDTQYF. DNA of the CDR3: TGTGCCAGCAGCCCCCGGACTAGCGGGAGAACAGATACGCAGTATTTT. The V and J genes are TRBV9 and TRBJ2-3, with TRBD2 matching over 13 bases. The ends lost 4 bases at V and 3 bases at J; junction bases unmatched: 5. The CDR3 is 16 amino acids. Germline CDR1 and CDR2: SGDLS and YYNGEE. Combining the CDR3 with reference TRBV9 and TRBJ2-3 gives the whole variable domain DSGVTQTPKHLITATGQRVTLRCSPRSGDLSVYWYQQSLDQGLQFLIQYYNGEERAKGNILERFSAQQFPDLHSELNLSSLELGDSALYFCASSPRTSGRTDTQYFGPGTRLTVL.

The rearrangement joins TRBV30 to TRBJ2-1; 9 positions match TRBD2. CDR3 size: 13 residues. The ends lost 4 bases at V and 8 bases at J; junction bases unmatched: 6. The germline CDR1 and CDR2 sequences are GTSNPN and SVGIG (reference sequence). DNA for the CDR3: TGTGCCTGGAAGGAGAGCGGGAGGCATGAGCAGTTCTTC. Residues: CAWKESGRHEQFF.

This clone turned up a few times. This sequence joins TRBV6-1 and TRBJ2-7, with TRBD2 as a possible D gene (5 bases). Trimming took off 6 bases at V and 4 bases at J, with 16 bases between the two ends. CDR3 length equals 14 residues. Germline loops: CDR1 MNHNS, CDR2 SASEGT. The CDR3 DNA follows: TGTGCCAGCAGCGCCCGGGGTCCGGGGTACGAGCAGTACTTC. The encoded protein is CASSARGPGYEQYF.

In this sample, this clone turned up a few times. This chain links TRBV29-1 with TRBJ1-1; D not certain. V was trimmed by 6 bases and J by 6 bases, leaving 14 bases between them. Germline V CDR1 and CDR2: SQVTM, ANQGSEA. This CDR3 contains 12 residues. This chain's CDR3 is CSVLKNTAEAFF. The CDR3 DNA sequence: TGCAGCGTCCTGAAAAATACCGCTGAAGCTTTCTTT.

The J gene is TRBJ2-7, the V gene TRBV27; D perhaps matches TRBD1 (5 bases). Between the trimmed V and J ends, which lost 4 bases and 5 bases, there was a span of 6 bases. Germline V gene sequence: CDR1 MNHEY, CDR2 SMNVEV (reference sequence). The CDR3 sequence is 11 residues long. The CDR3 coding sequence is TGTGCCAGCAGTTCCAGGGACGAGCAGTACTTC. Protein product: CASSSRDEQYF.

With regard to this clone: The same CDR3 is also encoded by other DNA sequences in this sample. V usage is TRBV20-1 and J usage is TRBJ2-3; tentatively, D is TRBD2 (5 bases). Trimming removed 4 bases from V and 6 bases from J, with 8 bases in between. The germline CDR1 and CDR2 sequences are DFQATT and SNEGSKA (reference sequence). The CDR3 totals 11 residues. CDR3 in DNA: TGCAGTGCTAAGGGAGCGGATACGCAGTATTTT. It codes for CSAKGADTQYF.

There are a few counts of this clone. The genes are TRBV29-1 and TRBJ1-5, with D maybe TRBD1 (5 bases). Germline lookup yields CDR1 SQVTM and CDR2 ANQGSEA. The CDR3 is made up of 11 amino acids. V shed 4 bases and J shed 6 bases, with 7 bases lying between them. CDR3 in amino acids: CSVGGGQPQHF. As DNA, the CDR3 is TGCAGCGTTGGGGGCGGTCAGCCCCAGCATTTT.

This clone has just a few counts. The rearrangement joins TRBV7-9 to TRBJ2-3; 7 positions agree with TRBD1. The J segment lost 5 bases and the V segment lost 5 bases, leaving 10 bases of the junction unmatched. The germline CDR1 and CDR2 sequences are SEHNR and FQNEAQ (reference sequence). This CDR3 is built from 15 residues. Here the CDR3 reads CASSRDRAFGDTQYF. DNA of the CDR3: TGTGCCAGCAGCCGAGACAGGGCGTTTGGAGATACGCAGTATTTT.

The chain combines TRBV4-1 with TRBJ2-1; 8 nucleotides match TRBD1. The junction had 7 bases not matched to a gene; V was cut back by 1 base and J by 8 bases. The germline V gene has CDR1 MGHRA and CDR2 YSYEKL. CDR3 length equals 15 residues. The CDR3 spells CASSQARTGRYEQFF. The CDR3 bases are TGCGCCAGCAGCCAAGCCCGGACAGGGAGGTATGAGCAGTTCTTC.

A single count supports this clone. The chain employs TRBV6-6 and TRBJ2-4; D may correspond to TRBD1 or TRBD2 (5 bases each). Germline V gene data show CDR1 as MNHNY and CDR2 as SVGAGI (reference sequence). The CDR3 runs to 15 residues. Deletions cut 5 bases from V and 0 bases from J, with 11 bases between. DNA for the CDR3: TGTGCCAGCAGTAGCAGGGACCTAGCCAAAAACATTCAGTACTTC. Protein: CASSSRDLAKNIQYF.

This clone was seen a few times. The chain uses TRBV30 and TRBJ1-2, with 8 bases that match TRBD1. The CDR3 runs 13 residues. V shed 6 bases, J shed 4 bases, and the junction held 7 bases outside the gene matches. Germline V gives CDR1 GTSNPN, CDR2 SVGIG (reference sequence). The chain's CDR3 is CACSQGGFYGYTF. CDR3 bases: TGTGCCTGTTCACAGGGGGGATTCTATGGCTACACCTTC.

The chain is built from TRBV9 and TRBJ2-1; no clear D gene. Germline assignment: CDR1 SGDLS and CDR2 YYNGEE. V lost 1 base and J 5 bases, leaving 10 bases between the germline ends. This CDR3 is 14 amino acids long. Written as DNA, the CDR3 is TGTGCCAGCAGCGTATTGTCCGAGAACAATGAGCAGTTCTTC. Translated: CASSVLSENNEQFF.

The chain links TRBV7-2 to TRBJ2-4; TRBD2 matches at 7 bases. Germline V lookup: CDR1 SGHTA, CDR2 FQGNSA. The CDR3 has 17 amino acids. J lost 0 bases, V lost 3 bases, and 8 bases had no gene match. The CDR3 is CASSFQGGATAKNIQYF. The CDR3 bases are TGTGCCAGCAGCTTCCAGGGAGGGGCGACAGCCAAAAACATTCAGTACTTC.

The rearrangement links TRBV4-2 to TRBJ1-1; D gene ambiguous. The CDR3 is 14 amino acids. V was shortened by 4 bases and J by 1 base, with 10 bases between the two germline ends. Germline CDR1 reads LGHNA; CDR2 reads YNFKEQ. CDR3 amino acids: CASSLWTANTEAFF. For the CDR3, the DNA is TGTGCCAGCAGCCTTTGGACGGCGAACACTGAAGCTTTCTTT.

The chain links TRBV7-2 to TRBJ2-2; TRBD2 is a possible D gene (6 bases). The V gene lost 2 bases and the J gene lost 11 bases, with 9 bases spanning the gap. Per the germline V gene, CDR1 is SGHTA and CDR2 is FQGNSA. The CDR3 length is 12 residues. The CDR3 spells CASSLTRDELFF. CDR3 in DNA: TGTGCCAGCAGCTTAACGCGGGACGAGCTGTTTTTT.

With regard to this clone: One end of the junction does not line up with germline, which may come from a read error. The CDR3 DNA sequence: TGTGCCTGGGAGGAGGGCCCTAGCGGGAGGTCCTTCAATGAGCAGTTCTTC. As protein: CAWEEGPSGRSFNEQFF. The chain carries TRBV30 and TRBJ2-1, with 11 bases matching TRBD2. CDR1 and CDR2 (germline): GTSNPN, SVGIG (reference sequence). The CDR3 is 17 amino acids.